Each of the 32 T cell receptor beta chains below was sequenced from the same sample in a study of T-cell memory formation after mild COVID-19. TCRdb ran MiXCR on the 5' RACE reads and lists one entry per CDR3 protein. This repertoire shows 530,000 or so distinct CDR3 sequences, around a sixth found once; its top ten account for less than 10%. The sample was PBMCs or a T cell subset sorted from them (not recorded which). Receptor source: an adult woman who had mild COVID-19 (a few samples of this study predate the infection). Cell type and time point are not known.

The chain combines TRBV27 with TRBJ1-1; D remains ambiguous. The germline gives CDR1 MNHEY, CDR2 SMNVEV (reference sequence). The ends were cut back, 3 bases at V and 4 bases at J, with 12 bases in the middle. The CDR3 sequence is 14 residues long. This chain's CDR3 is CASSLTRVSTEAFF. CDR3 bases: TGTGCCAGCAGTTTGACAAGGGTTAGCACTGAAGCTTTCTTT.

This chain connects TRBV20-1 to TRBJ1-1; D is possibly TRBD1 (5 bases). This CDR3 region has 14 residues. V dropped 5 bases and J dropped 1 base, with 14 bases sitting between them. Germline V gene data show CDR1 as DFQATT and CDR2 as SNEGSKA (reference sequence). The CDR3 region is CSAPTLGQNTEAFF. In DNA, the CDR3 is TGCAGTGCTCCTACTCTGGGGCAGAACACTGAAGCTTTCTTT.

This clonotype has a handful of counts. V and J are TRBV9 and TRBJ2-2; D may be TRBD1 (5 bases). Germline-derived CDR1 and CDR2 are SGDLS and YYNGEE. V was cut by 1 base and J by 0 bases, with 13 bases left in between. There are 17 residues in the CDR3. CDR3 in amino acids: CASSVSSTDTNTGELFF. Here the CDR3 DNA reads TGTGCCAGCAGCGTATCCTCGACAGATACGAACACCGGGGAGCTGTTTTTT.

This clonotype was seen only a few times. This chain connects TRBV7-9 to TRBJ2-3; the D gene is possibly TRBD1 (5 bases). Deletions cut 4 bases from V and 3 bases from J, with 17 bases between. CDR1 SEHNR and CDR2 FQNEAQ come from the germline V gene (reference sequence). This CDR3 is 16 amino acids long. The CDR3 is CASSSNKGLRTDTQYF. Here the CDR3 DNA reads TGTGCCAGCAGCTCAAATAAGGGGTTAAGAACAGATACGCAGTATTTT.

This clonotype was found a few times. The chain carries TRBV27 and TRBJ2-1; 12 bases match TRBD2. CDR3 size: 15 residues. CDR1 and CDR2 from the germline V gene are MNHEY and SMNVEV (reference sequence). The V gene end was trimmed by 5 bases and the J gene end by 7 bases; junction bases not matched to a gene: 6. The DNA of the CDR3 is TGTGCCAGCAGTCCGAGACTAGCGGGAGTGAATGAGCAGTTCTTC. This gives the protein CASSPRLAGVNEQFF.

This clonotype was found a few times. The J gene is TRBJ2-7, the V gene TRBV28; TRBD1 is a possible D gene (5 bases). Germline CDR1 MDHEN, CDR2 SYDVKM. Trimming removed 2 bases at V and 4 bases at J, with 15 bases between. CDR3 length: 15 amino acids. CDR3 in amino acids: CASSLQGFGRYEQYF. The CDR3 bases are TGTGCCAGCAGTTTACAGGGTTTCGGTCGATACGAGCAGTACTTC. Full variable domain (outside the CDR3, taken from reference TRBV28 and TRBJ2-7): DVKVTQSSRYLVKRTGEKVFLECVQDMDHENMFWYRQDPGLGLRLIYFSYDVKMKEKGDIPEGYSVSREKKERFSLILESASTNQTSMYLCASSLQGFGRYEQYFGPGTRLTVT.

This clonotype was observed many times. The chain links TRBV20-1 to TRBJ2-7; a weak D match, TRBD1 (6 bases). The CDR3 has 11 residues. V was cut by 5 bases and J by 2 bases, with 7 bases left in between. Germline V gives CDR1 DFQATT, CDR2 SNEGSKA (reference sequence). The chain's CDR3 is CSAGQTYEQYF. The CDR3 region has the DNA TGCAGTGCTGGACAGACCTACGAGCAGTACTTC.

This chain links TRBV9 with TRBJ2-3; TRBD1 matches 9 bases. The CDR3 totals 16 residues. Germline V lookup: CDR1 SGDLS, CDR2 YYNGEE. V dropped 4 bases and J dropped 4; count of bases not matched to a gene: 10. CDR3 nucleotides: TGTGCCAGCAGCACCTCCGGGACAGGGAGAGCAGATACGCAGTATTTT. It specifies CASSTSGTGRADTQYF.

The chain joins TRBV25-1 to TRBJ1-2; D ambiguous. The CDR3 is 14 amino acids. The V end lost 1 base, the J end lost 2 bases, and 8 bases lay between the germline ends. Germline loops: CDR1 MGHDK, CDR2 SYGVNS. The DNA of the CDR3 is TGTGCCAGCAGTGAATTGGGTAGCAACTATGGCTACACCTTC. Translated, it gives CASSELGSNYGYTF.

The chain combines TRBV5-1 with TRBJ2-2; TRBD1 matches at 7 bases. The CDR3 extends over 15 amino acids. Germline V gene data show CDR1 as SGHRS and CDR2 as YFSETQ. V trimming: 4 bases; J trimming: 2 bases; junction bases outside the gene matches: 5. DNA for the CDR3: TGCGCCAGCAGCCGGCGACAGGGAAACACCGGGGAGCTGTTTTTT. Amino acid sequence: CASSRRQGNTGELFF.

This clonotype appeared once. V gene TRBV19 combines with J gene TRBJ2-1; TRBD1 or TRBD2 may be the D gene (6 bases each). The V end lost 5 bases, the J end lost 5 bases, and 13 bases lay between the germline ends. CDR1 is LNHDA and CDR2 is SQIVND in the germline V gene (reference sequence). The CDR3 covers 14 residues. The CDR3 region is CASSLGGHDNEQFF. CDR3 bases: TGTGCCAGTAGTCTGGGGGGCCACGACAATGAGCAGTTCTTC.

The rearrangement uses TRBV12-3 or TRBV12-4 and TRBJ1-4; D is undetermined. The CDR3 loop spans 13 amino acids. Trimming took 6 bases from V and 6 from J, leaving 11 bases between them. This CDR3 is CASSLSSDEKLFF. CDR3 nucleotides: TGTGCCAGCAGCCTCTCCTCCGATGAAAAACTGTTTTTT.

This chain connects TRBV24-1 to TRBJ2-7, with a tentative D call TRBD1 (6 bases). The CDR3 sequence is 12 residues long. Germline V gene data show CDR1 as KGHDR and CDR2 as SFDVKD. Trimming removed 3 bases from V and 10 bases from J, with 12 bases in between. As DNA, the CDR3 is TGTGCCACCAGTGATCCAGACAGGCGCCAGTACTTC. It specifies CATSDPDRRQYF.

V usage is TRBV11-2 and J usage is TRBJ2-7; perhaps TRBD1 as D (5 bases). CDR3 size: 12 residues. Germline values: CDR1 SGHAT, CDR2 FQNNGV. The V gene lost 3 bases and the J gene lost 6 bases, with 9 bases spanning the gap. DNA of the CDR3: TGTGCCAGCAGCTTCGAAGGGGCCGAGCAGTACTTC. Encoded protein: CASSFEGAEQYF.

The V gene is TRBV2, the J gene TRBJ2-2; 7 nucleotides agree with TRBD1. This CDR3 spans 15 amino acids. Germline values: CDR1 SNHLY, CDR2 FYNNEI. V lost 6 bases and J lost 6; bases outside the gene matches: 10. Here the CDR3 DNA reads TGTGCCAGCAGGACCGATCTCACAGGGGCCGGGGAGCTGTTTTTT. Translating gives CASRTDLTGAGELFF.

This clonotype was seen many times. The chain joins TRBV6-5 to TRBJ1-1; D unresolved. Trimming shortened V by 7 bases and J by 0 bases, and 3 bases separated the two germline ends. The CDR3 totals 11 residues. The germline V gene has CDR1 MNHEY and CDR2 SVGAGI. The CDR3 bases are TGTGCCAGCACTCTGAACACTGAAGCTTTCTTT. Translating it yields CASTLNTEAFF.

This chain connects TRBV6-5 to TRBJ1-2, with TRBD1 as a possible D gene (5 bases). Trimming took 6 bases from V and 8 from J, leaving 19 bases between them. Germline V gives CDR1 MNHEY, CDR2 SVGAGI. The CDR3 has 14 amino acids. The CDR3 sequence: CASSPDGTSRGYTF. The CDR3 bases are TGTGCCAGCAGCCCCGACGGGACGTCTAGGGGCTACACCTTC.

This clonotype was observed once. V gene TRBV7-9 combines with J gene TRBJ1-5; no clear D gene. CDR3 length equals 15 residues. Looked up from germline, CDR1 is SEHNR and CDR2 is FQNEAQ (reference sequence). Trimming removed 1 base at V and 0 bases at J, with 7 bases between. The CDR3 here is CASSLGSLSNQPQHF. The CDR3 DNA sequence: TGTGCCAGCAGCTTAGGCAGCCTTAGCAATCAGCCCCAGCATTTT.

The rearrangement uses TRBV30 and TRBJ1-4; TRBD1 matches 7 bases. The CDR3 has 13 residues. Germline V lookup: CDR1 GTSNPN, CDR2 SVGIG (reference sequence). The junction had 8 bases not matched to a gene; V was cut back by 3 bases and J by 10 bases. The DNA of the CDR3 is TGTGCCTGGAGACCGGACAGGAATCTAAAACTGTTTTTT. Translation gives CAWRPDRNLKLFF.

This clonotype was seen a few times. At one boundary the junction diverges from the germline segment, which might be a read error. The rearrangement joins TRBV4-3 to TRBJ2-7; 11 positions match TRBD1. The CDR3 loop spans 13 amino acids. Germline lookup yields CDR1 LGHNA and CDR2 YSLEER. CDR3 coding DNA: TGCGCCAGCAGCCAGGGGACAGGGGGGCTCCGATGGTTC. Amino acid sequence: CASSQGTGGLRWF.

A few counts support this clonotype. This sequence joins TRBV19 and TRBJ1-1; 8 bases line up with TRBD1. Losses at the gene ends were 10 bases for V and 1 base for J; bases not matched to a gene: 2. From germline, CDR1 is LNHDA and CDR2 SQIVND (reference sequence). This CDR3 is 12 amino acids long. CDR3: CATGTGNTEAFF. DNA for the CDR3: TGTGCCACCGGGACAGGGAACACTGAAGCTTTCTTT.

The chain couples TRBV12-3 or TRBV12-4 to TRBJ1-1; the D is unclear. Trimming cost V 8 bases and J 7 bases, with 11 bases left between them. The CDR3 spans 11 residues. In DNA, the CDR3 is TGTGCCAGCCTCTCGTGGGGTGAAGCTTTCTTT. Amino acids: CASLSWGEAFF.

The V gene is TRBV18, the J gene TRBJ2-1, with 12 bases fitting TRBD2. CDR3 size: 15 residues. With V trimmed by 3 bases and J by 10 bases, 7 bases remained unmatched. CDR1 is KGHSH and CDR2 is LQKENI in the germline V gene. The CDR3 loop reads CASSPLAGGPVEQFF. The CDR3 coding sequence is TGTGCCAGCTCACCTCTAGCGGGAGGGCCCGTGGAGCAGTTCTTC.

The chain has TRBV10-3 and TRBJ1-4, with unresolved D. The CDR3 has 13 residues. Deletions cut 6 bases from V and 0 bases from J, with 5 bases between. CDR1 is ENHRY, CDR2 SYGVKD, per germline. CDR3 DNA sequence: TGTGCCATCAGCGGGTCAACTAATGAAAAACTGTTTTTT. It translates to CAISGSTNEKLFF.

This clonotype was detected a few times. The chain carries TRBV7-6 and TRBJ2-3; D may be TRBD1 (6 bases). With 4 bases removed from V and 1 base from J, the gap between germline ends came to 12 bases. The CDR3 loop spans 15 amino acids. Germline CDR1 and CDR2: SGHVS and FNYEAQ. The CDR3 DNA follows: TGTGCCAGCAGCTCTGTGTCAGGGGGCACAGATACGCAGTATTTT. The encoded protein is CASSSVSGGTDTQYF.

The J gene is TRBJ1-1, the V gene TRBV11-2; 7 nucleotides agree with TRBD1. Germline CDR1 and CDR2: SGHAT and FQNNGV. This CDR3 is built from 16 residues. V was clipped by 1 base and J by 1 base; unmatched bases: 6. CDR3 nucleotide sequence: TGTGCCAGCAGCTTAGCGCGGGACAGACCGAACACTGAAGCTTTCTTT. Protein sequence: CASSLARDRPNTEAFF.

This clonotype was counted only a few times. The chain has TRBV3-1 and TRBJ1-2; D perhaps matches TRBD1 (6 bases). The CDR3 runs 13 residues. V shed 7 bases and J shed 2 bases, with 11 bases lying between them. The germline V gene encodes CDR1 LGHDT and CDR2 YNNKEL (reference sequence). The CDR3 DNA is TGTGCCAGCAAGAACAGGGAGAACTATGGCTACACCTTC. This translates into CASKNRENYGYTF.

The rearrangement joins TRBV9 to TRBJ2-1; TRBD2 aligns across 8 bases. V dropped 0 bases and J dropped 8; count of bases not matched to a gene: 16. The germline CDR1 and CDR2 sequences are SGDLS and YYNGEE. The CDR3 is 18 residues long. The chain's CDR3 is CASSVVDGRVGRSDEQFF. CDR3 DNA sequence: TGTGCCAGCAGCGTAGTCGACGGGAGGGTGGGACGCAGCGATGAGCAGTTCTTC.

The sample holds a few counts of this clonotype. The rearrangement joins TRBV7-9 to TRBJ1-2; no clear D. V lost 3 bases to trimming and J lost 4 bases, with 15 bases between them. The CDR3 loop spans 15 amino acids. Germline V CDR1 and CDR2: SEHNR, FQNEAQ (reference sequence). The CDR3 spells CASSLETPGSYGYTF. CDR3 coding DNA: TGTGCCAGCAGCTTGGAGACCCCCGGGAGCTATGGCTACACCTTC.

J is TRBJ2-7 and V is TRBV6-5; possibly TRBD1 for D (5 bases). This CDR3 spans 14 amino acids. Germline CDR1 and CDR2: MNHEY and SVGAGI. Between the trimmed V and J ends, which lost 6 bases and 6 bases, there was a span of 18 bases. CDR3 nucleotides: TGTGCCAGCAGCCAGGACCCCAGGGTAGGCGAGCAGTACTTC. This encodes CASSQDPRVGEQYF.

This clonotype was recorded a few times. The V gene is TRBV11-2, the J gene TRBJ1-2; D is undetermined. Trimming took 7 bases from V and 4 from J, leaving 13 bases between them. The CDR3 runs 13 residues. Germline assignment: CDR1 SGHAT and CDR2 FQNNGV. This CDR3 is CASKKSQTYGYTF. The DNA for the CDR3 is TGTGCCAGCAAAAAAAGCCAGACCTATGGCTACACCTTC.

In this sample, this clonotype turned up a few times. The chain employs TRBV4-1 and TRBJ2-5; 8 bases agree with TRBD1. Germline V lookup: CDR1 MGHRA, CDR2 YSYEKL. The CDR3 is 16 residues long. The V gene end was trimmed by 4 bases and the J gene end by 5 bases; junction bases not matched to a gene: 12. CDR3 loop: CASSPTPDRGSETQYF. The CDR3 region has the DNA TGCGCCAGCAGCCCGACCCCTGACAGGGGTAGCGAGACCCAGTACTTC.